This T cell receptor (beta chain) appears in the sequencing data of a study of blood T cell repertoires in COVID-19. Repertoires were generated with immunoSEQ multiplex PCR, while TCRdb's copy carries only in-frame clones and drops some. The table has over 150,000 clones, around 85% seen once; the top ten hold about 0.63%. Trimming took 5 bases from V and 3 from J, leaving 14 bases between them. Germline CDR1 is SGHTA and CDR2 is FQGNSA. The CDR3 totals 15 residues. The sequencing input was peripheral blood. The chain employs TRBV7-2 and TRBJ1-3, with a weak D call TRBD1 (5 bases). This TCR was recovered from a man in his 60s with COVID-19, enrolled during active disease. CDR3 protein: CASSPGGLGGNTIYF. Here the CDR3 DNA reads TGTGCCAGCAGCCCCGGGGGTTTGGGTGGAAACACCATATATTTT.